The 9 T cell receptor beta chains given below trace back to one sample, sequenced in a study of blood T cells in healthy people across ages. Primed by a sample-barcoded 5' primer and a J-beta primer mix, a second PCR proceeded for 7 to 11 cycles. One entry per CDR3 protein results from TCRdb running MiXCR on the 5' RACE reads. The data hold some 1.5 million distinct CDR3 sequences, with about 28% observed a single time. The sequenced material came from blood. The receptor source for this set is a woman aged 25 to 45 in good health.

To note about this clonotype: A much larger clone lies a single base off, so this may be a read error. The rearrangement joins TRBV27 to TRBJ2-7, with 10 bases identical to TRBD1. CDR1 is MNHEY and CDR2 is SMNVEV in the germline V gene (reference sequence). This CDR3 comprises 15 residues. The J segment lost 7 bases and the V segment lost 10 bases, leaving 16 bases of the junction unmatched. The CDR3 loop reads CAILYRGTGVREQYF. In DNA form, the CDR3 reads TGTGCCATCCTTTATAGGGGGACAGGGGTGCGGGAGCAGTACTTC.

This clonotype was seen a few times. The chain employs TRBV21-1 and TRBJ1-2; no DNA check was done on the table's D call, TRBD1. TRBV21-1 constitutes a pseudogene. The length of the CDR3 is 16 residues. CDR3 nucleotide sequence: TGTGCCAGCATATTAACCGGGACAGTCGCTTCCTATGGCTACACCTTC. Translated: CASILTGTVASYGYTF.

This chain links TRBV4-3 with TRBJ2-3; TRBD2 agrees at 10 bases. Unmatched junction bases numbered 6, after V lost 0 bases and J lost 6 bases. Looked up from germline, CDR1 is LGHNA and CDR2 is YSLEER. The CDR3 is made up of 16 amino acids. The CDR3 is CASSQDLAGGGDTQYF. For the CDR3, the DNA is TGCGCCAGCAGCCAAGATTTAGCGGGAGGAGGGGATACGCAGTATTTT.

This clonotype was observed a handful of times. V is TRBV27 and J is TRBJ1-4; the D gene is possibly TRBD1 (5 bases). The germline V gene encodes CDR1 MNHEY and CDR2 SMNVEV (reference sequence). The CDR3 is 15 residues long. V was shortened by 4 bases and J by 8 bases, with 17 bases between the two germline ends. The CDR3 DNA sequence: TGTGCCAGCAGTTCCCGGGGCAGGGTCGGGGAAAAACTGTTTTTT. It translates to CASSSRGRVGEKLFF.

The rearrangement joins TRBV29-1 to TRBJ2-1; possible D gene TRBD2, 5 bases. This CDR3 comprises 14 residues. V was shortened by 5 bases and J by 6 bases, with 17 bases between the two germline ends. The germline CDR1 and CDR2 sequences are SQVTM and ANQGSEA. The CDR3 DNA is TGCAGCGTTTCGTTAGCGTCCTCCGGCAATGAGCAGTTCTTC. As protein: CSVSLASSGNEQFF.

This clonotype was observed a few times. The genes are TRBV5-1 and TRBJ2-7, with D possibly TRBD1 on 6 matching bases. The CDR3 length is 14 residues. V was shortened by 1 base and J by 4 bases, with 12 bases between the two germline ends. CDR1 SGHRS and CDR2 YFSETQ come from the germline V gene. The CDR3: CASSLPRGDYEQYF. CDR3 DNA: TGCGCCAGCAGCTTGCCCAGGGGCGATTACGAGCAGTACTTC.

This clonotype was counted between two and nine times. The chain uses TRBV7-2 and TRBJ2-5; 16 bases align to TRBD2. Germline CDR1 and CDR2: SGHTA and FQGNSA. The CDR3 runs to 16 residues. Trimming at V came to 6 bases and at J to 5 bases, leaving 6 bases not matched to a gene. The CDR3 coding sequence is TGTGCCAGCAGGCCCCCGGGACTAGCGGGGGGGGAGACCCAGTACTTC. This codes for CASRPPGLAGGETQYF.

This clonotype occurred a few times. The rearrangement joins TRBV4-3 to TRBJ1-4, with D tentatively TRBD1 (6 bases). Between the trimmed V and J ends, which lost 3 bases and 7 bases, there was a span of 15 bases. The germline gives CDR1 LGHNA, CDR2 YSLEER. The CDR3 is 15 residues long. The CDR3 region has the DNA TGCGCCAGCAGCCACGGAACAGGGAGGGGTGAAAAACTGTTTTTT. Amino acid sequence: CASSHGTGRGEKLFF.

J is TRBJ2-1 and V is TRBV7-8; D may match TRBD1 or TRBD2 (5 bases each). CDR3 size: 16 residues. CDR1 is SGHVS and CDR2 is FQNEAQ in the germline V gene. V dropped 5 bases and J dropped 8 bases, with 22 bases sitting between them. The CDR3 reads CASSPFRDAASDEQFF. As DNA, the CDR3 is TGTGCCAGCAGCCCCTTCCGGGACGCCGCATCCGATGAGCAGTTCTTC.